The rows below give T cell receptor beta chains drawn from one sample of a study of shared clonotypes between healthy human individuals. Sequencing used immunoSEQ multiplex PCR; TCRdb keeps in-frame clones, though not all of them. In the table there are 450,000 to 650,000 clones, just over 75% of which are singletons. The sample taken for sequencing was PBMCs. Every receptor here comes from a woman in her thirties or forties in good health. Some clones in this sample may be carry-over from other donors' samples. Both conserved end residues are part of each CDR3. D genes are given only for firm matches. Part of the rows lack a size; the others show once, few, many or a class for expanded clones.

D gene	J gene	clone size	V gene	CDR3 DNA	CDR3 protein
.	TRBJ2-7	.	TRBV27	TGTGCCAGCAGTTTTCGCGGGATAAACGAGCAGTACTTC	CASSFRGINEQYF
TRBD2	TRBJ2-3	.	TRBV7-8	TGTGCCAGCAGCATTGGACTAGCGGGAGGGACAGATACGCAGTATTTT	CASSIGLAGGTDTQYF
.	TRBJ1-4	few	TRBV5-5	TGTGCCAGCAGCCCGGAGGGAGGCGGGGAAAAACTGTTTTTT	CASSPEGGGEKLFF
TRBD2	TRBJ2-1	.	TRBV19	TGTGCCAGTAGCCGTCCTTGGGGCGGGAGGGCTAACAATGAGCAGTTCTTC	CASSRPWGGRANNEQFF
.	TRBJ1-1	.	TRBV4-3	TGCGCCAGCAGCGCTACAGGGTTTGAGACTGAAGCTTTCTTT	CASSATGFETEAFF
TRBD1	TRBJ2-7	.	TRBV2	TGTGCCAGCAGTTTACAGGGGATCCACGAGCAGTACTTC	CASSLQGIHEQYF
TRBD2	TRBJ2-1	.	TRBV28	TGTGCCAGCACTAACTGGACTAGCGGGAGTTGGTACAATGAGCAGTTCTTC	CASTNWTSGSWYNEQFF
TRBD1	TRBJ1-2	.	TRBV30	TGCGCCTGGAGACGGGACAGGAGTAACTATTGCTACACCTTC	CAWRRDRSNYCYTF
.	TRBJ2-5	.	TRBV4-1	TGCGCCAGCAGCCAACTGGTAACGGGGGAGACCCAGTACTTC	CASSQLVTGETQYF
.	TRBJ2-7	once	TRBV7-9	TGTGCCAGCAGCCCTACGGGAAACGAGCAGTACTTC	CASSPTGNEQYF
.	TRBJ2-1	.	TRBV11-2	TGTGCCAGCAGCTTCTGGGGCCGTGAGCAGTTCTTC	CASSFWGREQFF
TRBD1	TRBJ1-4	.	TRBV6-4	TGTGCCAGCAGAGATACAGGGGTATTGGATGAAAAACTGTTTTTT	CASRDTGVLDEKLFF
TRBD2	TRBJ2-3	once	TRBV2	TGTGCCAGCAAGACTAGCGGGAGGAACACAGATACGCAGTATTTT	CASKTSGRNTDTQYF
TRBD2	TRBJ2-1	.	TRBV18	TGTGCCAGCTCACCAGGGTTCGGGACTAGCGGGGGCCTATACAATGAGCAGTTCTTC	CASSPGFGTSGGLYNEQFF
.	TRBJ1-1	.	TRBV9	TGTGCCAGCAGCGTAGTGGCAGGTGGCACTGAAGCTTTCTTT	CASSVVAGGTEAFF
.	TRBJ2-5	.	TRBV5-1	TGCGCCAGCAGCTTGGGGGGCCGGCCCTCTGGGGAGACCCAGTACTTC	CASSLGGRPSGETQYF
TRBD2	TRBJ2-2	.	TRBV28	TGTGCCAGCTCGACTAGCGGGATAACCGGGGAGCTGTTTTTT	CASSTSGITGELFF
TRBD2	TRBJ2-7	once	TRBV7-2	TGTGCCAGCAGCTTAAGGACTAGCGGGGACTACGAGCAGTACTTC	CASSLRTSGDYEQYF
.	TRBJ2-5	.	TRBV5-8	TGTGCCAGCAGCTTTTTAATAGCTGGGGAGACCCAGTACTTC	CASSFLIAGETQYF
.	TRBJ2-3	.	TRBV10-3	TGTGCCATCAGTGGGGAAACAGATACGCAGTATTTT	CAISGETDTQYF
TRBD2	TRBJ2-7	few	TRBV19	TGTGCCAGTAGTCCAGGACTAGCGGGTATCTACGAGCAGTACTTC	CASSPGLAGIYEQYF
.	TRBJ2-6	.	TRBV28	TGTGCCAGCAGTAATGCCTTGGGGGGTGGGGCCAACGTCCTGACTTTC	CASSNALGGGANVLTF
.	TRBJ2-3	.	TRBV4-2	TGTGCCAGCAGCCAAGGGGTTGGGACTTCGCACGCAACAGATACGCAGTATTTT	CASSQGVGTSHATDTQYF
.	TRBJ2-1	.	TRBV4-1	TGCGCCAGCAGCCAAGAGTGGGCGGGTTACAATGAGCAGTTCTTC	CASSQEWAGYNEQFF
.	TRBJ2-7	.	TRBV15	TGTGCCACCAGTCCACGTATTGTCTACGAGCAGTACTTC	CATSPRIVYEQYF
TRBD2	TRBJ2-5	.	TRBV18	TGTGCCAGCTCACCCAACCCGACTAGCCCCGAAACCCAGTACTTC	CASSPNPTSPETQYF
TRBD2	TRBJ2-5	.	TRBV7-2	TGTGCCAGCAGCTCCTGGACTAGCGGGAGCGCGGAGACCCAGTACTTC	CASSSWTSGSAETQYF
.	TRBJ1-1	medium-sized	TRBV11-3	TGTGCCAGCAGCCCTGACATGAACACTGAAGCTTTCTTT	CASSPDMNTEAFF
.	TRBJ1-5	.	TRBV6-5	TGTGCCAGCAGACCACAGGGTGGTCAGCCCCAGCATTTT	CASRPQGGQPQHF
TRBD1	TRBJ1-1	many	TRBV14	TGTGCCAGCAGCCAGTTTTTCGGGACAGGAAAAATGAACACTGAAGCTTTCTTT	CASSQFFGTGKMNTEAFF
.	TRBJ2-5	.	TRBV11-2	TGTGCCAGCAGCTTCGGTTCAGAGACCCAGTACTTC	CASSFGSETQYF
.	TRBJ2-4	.	TRBV19	TGTGCCAGTAGTATATGGGGGCGTCGGGCCAAAAACATTCAGTACTTC	CASSIWGRRAKNIQYF
.	TRBJ2-2	.	TRBV28	TGTGCCAGCAGTTCACCCTATAGCGGGAACACCGGGGAGCTGTTTTTT	CASSSPYSGNTGELFF
.	TRBJ2-7	.	TRBV4-3	TGCGCCAGCAGCCAAGATCACGGGTACGAGCAGTACTTC	CASSQDHGYEQYF
.	TRBJ2-7	.	TRBV18	TGTGCCAGCTCACCACCTTCCCAGTACGAGCAGTACTTC	CASSPPSQYEQYF
.	TRBJ2-5	.	TRBV7-6	TGTGCCAGCAGCTTAGCGCCTAGGGAGACCCAGTACTTC	CASSLAPRETQYF
TRBD1	TRBJ2-5	many	TRBV5-1	TGCGCCAGCAGCCGGGACAGCTTTACGAAAGAGACCCAGTACTTC	CASSRDSFTKETQYF
TRBD2	TRBJ2-7	.	TRBV6-5	TGTGCCAGCAGATACGGGACTAGTATCTACGAGCAGTACTTC	CASRYGTSIYEQYF
TRBD1	TRBJ2-7	few	TRBV11-3	TGTGCCAGCAGCCCACAGGGGTCCTACGAGCAGTACTTC	CASSPQGSYEQYF